This TCR beta chain originates from a study of T cell clonotyping in hematopoietic cell transplantation. Sequencing was performed with immunoSEQ multiplex PCR; in TCRdb, only in-frame clones are kept and a portion is missing. The sample yields 25,000 to 30,000 clones, roughly 85% seen once. Germline V lookup: CDR1 MNHEY, CDR2 SVGAGI. The CDR3 is 16 amino acids. V shed 0 bases and J 4 bases; nucleotides not matched to a gene: 7. Time point in this sample: recipient sample about 28 days before transplant, after cytoreduction. There are a few counts of this clone. The origin of this receptor is a man in his forties with acute myeloid leukemia. Some clones in this sample may be carry-over from other donors' samples. V gene TRBV6-5 combines with J gene TRBJ2-7; 9 nucleotides align to TRBD1. This specimen was peripheral blood mononuclear cells, taken before stem cell transplant. CDR3 sequence reads: CASSYSMRTGVYEQYF. DNA for the CDR3: TGTGCCAGCAGTTACTCGATGCGGACAGGGGTATACGAGCAGTACTTC.